Reported below is one T cell receptor (beta chain). V shed 5 bases and J 2 bases; nucleotides not matched to a gene: 5. The CDR3 is made up of 14 amino acids. The V gene's germline CDR1 is SGDLS and CDR2 YYNGEE. The sample belongs to a study of blood T cell repertoires in COVID-19. Study context: COVID-19 samples, acute and convalescent, were from the United States, Italy and Spain. T cells, B-cell-depleted T cells, or PBMCs supplied cDNA or gDNA.

As originally analysed: By means of reference gene primer amplification, nucleated cell counts were estimated. Data came from immunoSEQ multiplex PCR; TCRdb stores just in-frame clones and leaves some out. The V and J calls and clone size are taken from that table; D and trimming were inferred from the DNA. The sample carries about 190,000 clones, around 84% recorded once. The V and J genes are TRBV9 and TRBJ1-1, with TRBD1 identical over 8 bases. The receptor's source is a man aged 35 to 55 with active or convalescent COVID-19. Sequenced sample: peripheral blood. The CDR3 region has the DNA TGTGCCAGCAGGACAGGGGACCTAAACACTGAAGCTTTCTTT. Its translation: CASRTGDLNTEAFF. The whole variable domain, filled in from reference TRBV9 and TRBJ1-1, reads DSGVTQTPKHLITATGQRVTLRCSPRSGDLSVYWYQQSLDQGLQFLIQYYNGEERAKGNILERFSAQQFPDLHSELNLSSLELGDSALYFCASRTGDLNTEAFFGQGTRLTVV.